This T cell receptor beta chain originates from a study of glioma-infiltrating T cells after dendritic cell vaccination (dated by TCRdb to the mid-2010s). For the study in its entirety: A cohort of 15 or so glioblastoma patients from Phase I and II dendritic cell vaccination trials was included, of whom 9 were newly diagnosed and 6 had recurrent disease. Patients received autologous tumor lysate-pulsed dendritic cell vaccination between about 2003 and 2013. Survival after dendritic cell vaccination was correlated with TCR sequencing metrics such as TIL content and the overlap between tumor and blood repertoires. The vaccine consisted of monocyte-derived dendritic cells cultured approximately seven days with IL-4 and GM-CSF, then pulsed overnight with autologous tumor lysate. In glioblastoma patients vaccinated with dendritic cells, deep sequencing of TCR beta CDR3 regions served to measure the amount of tumor-infiltrating lymphocytes and to compare repertoires between tumor and blood. Each patient got three intradermal injections of the dendritic cell vaccine, spaced at biweekly intervals, in the arm below the axilla. On the study overall, not on this receptor specifically: The cohort was small and heterogeneous, few patients had complete blood and tumor sets, and even fewer had initial-recurrent tumor pairs. The three-group TCR overlap response model was described as speculative and requiring prospective validation. TCR clonality showed no direct relationship with survival, which suggests that a diverse polyclonal response may be important. Longer time to progression and overall survival after dendritic cell vaccination were predicted by higher estimated pretreatment TIL content.

This clone has a single count. Its antigen target is currently unknown. Within one base of it there is no much larger clone, and no base qualities were kept. There are 15 amino acids in the CDR3, from cysteine to phenylalanine inclusive. Only the CDR3 DNA is retained, 45 bases long and in frame from the first base. V was cut back by 0 bases and J by 4 bases, leaving a gap of 11 bases between them. According to the germline V gene, CDR1 reads SGHRS and CDR2 reads YFSETQ. TCRB CDR3 regions were amplified from about 2 ug genomic DNA, or all available DNA if less, using the immunoSEQ assay. The multiplex PCR relied on 60 forward primers for TCR V beta segments and 13 reverse primers for J beta segments. To estimate the number of reads per starting template, synthetic control templates were added to each sample at limiting dilution. The Illumina HiSeq System generated sequencing reads of 87 bp. The original pipeline was this. To remove PCR and sequencing errors, closely related sequences were merged with a nearest neighbor algorithm. TCR overlap was measured as the percentage of unique tumor TCR beta sequences also present in the same patient's peripheral blood. TCRdb provides this immuneACCESS table in a form limited to in-frame rearrangements. Some clones are lacking; in checked studies, under half of them reflect an unresolved V gene, and why the rest are absent is not known. The V and J calls and clone size come from that table; D and trimming were worked out from the DNA. The sample table lists about 82,000 clones, approximately 90% of them with a count of one. Jointly, the top ten make up approximately 3.4% of the sample.

To be selected, patients needed enough residual fresh-frozen tumor tissue and more than two years of available survival data. None of the glioblastoma patients carried an isocitrate dehydrogenase mutation, although molecular status otherwise varied. PBMC collection took place before vaccination, two weeks after the third vaccination, and at tumor progression if progression occurred. Genomic DNA was extracted with the Qiagen DNeasy Blood extraction Kit. The specimen comprised blood, sampled before dendritic cell vaccination. Recombination linked TRBV5-1 to TRBJ2-1; the D gene assignment is ambiguous. This sequence was found in a human donor with glioblastoma. CDR3 loop: CASSLDDAEYNEQFF. The nucleotide sequence reads TGCGCCAGCAGCTTGGATGATGCGGAATACAATGAGCAGTTCTTC.